The 11 T cell receptor beta chains in this list originate from one sample, sequenced in a study of T-cell reconstitution after alpha-beta-depleted transplantation in children. This sample's TCRbeta library carried unique molecular identifier barcodes. Using its own MiXCR run on the PCR reads, TCRdb lists one record per CDR3 protein. The repertoire holds under 300,000 distinct CDR3 sequences, with approximately 10% as singletons. The starting material was peripheral blood, obtained 180 days after TCRalphabeta/CD19-depleted stem cell transplant. The receptor source for this set is a male patient under 10 years old who had a stem cell transplant for chronic granulomatous disease, so the T cells may come from the graft donor.

This clonotype was observed many times. This CDR3 reads CASRVAGSTDTQYF. The CDR3 nucleotides are TGTGCCAGCAGGGTAGCGGGATCCACAGATACGCAGTATTTT. The rearrangement uses TRBV6-2 or TRBV6-3 and TRBJ2-3; the match to TRBD2 covers 8 bases. V lost 6 bases, J lost 2 bases, and 4 bases stayed unmatched. Per the germline V gene, CDR1 is MNHEY and CDR2 is SVGEGT. This CDR3 has 14 residues.

At least ten counts were recorded for this clonotype. The chain couples TRBV11-2 to TRBJ2-7; 9 bases fit TRBD1. The germline CDR1 and CDR2 sequences are SGHAT and FQNNGV. The CDR3 is made up of 15 amino acids. With V trimmed by 3 bases and J by 6 bases, 9 bases remained unmatched. DNA of the CDR3: TGTGCCAGCAGCTTGCCCGGGACAGGGTCCATCGAGCAGTACTTC. Residues: CASSLPGTGSIEQYF.

This clonotype was counted many times. V and J are TRBV18 and TRBJ2-1; 9 bases agree with TRBD2. Germline V gives CDR1 KGHSH, CDR2 LQKENI. CDR3 length equals 16 residues. The ends lost 4 bases at V and 6 bases at J; junction bases unmatched: 10. The CDR3 sequence: CASSQVAGGPGNEQFF. For the CDR3, the DNA is TGTGCCAGCTCACAAGTCGCGGGAGGGCCGGGCAATGAGCAGTTCTTC.

This clonotype was seen ten or more times. V usage is TRBV15 and J usage is TRBJ2-5; D not resolved. CDR3 length: 13 residues. Deletions cut 4 bases from V and 1 base from J, with 7 bases between. Germline V gives CDR1 LNHNV, CDR2 YYDKDF (reference sequence). This CDR3 reads CATSTRVQETQYF. The CDR3 DNA is TGTGCCACCAGCACCCGGGTCCAAGAGACCCAGTACTTC.

This clonotype appeared many times. The J gene is TRBJ2-7, the V gene TRBV12-3 or TRBV12-4; D remains unclear. V gave up 4 bases and J gave up 2 bases, with 3 bases separating them. The CDR3 is 11 amino acids. The CDR3 spells CASSSAYEQYF. Here the CDR3 DNA reads TGTGCCAGCAGTTCCGCCTACGAGCAGTACTTC.

This clonotype was recorded a few times. This chain connects TRBV14 to TRBJ2-2; a weak D match, TRBD1 (6 bases). The V end was cut by 0 bases, the J end by 2 bases, with 13 bases between. The germline gives CDR1 SGHDN, CDR2 FVKESK. The CDR3 spans 17 residues. The CDR3, as DNA: TGTGCCAGCAGCCAAGATTTCAGGGGCCATAACACCGGGGAGCTGTTTTTT. Protein sequence: CASSQDFRGHNTGELFF. The full variable domain, its missing parts supplied by reference TRBV14 and TRBJ2-2, is EAGVTQFPSHSVIEKGQTVTLRCDPISGHDNLYWYRRVMGKEIKFLLHFVKESKQDESGMPNNRFLAERTGGTYSTLKVQPAELEDSGVYFCASSQDFRGHNTGELFFGEGSRLTVL.

This clonotype was counted many times. The chain employs TRBV6-1 and TRBJ2-5; D is undetermined. The V gene's germline CDR1 is MNHNS and CDR2 SASEGT. This CDR3 spans 12 amino acids. V lost 0 bases and J 5 bases, leaving 4 bases between the germline ends. CDR3 DNA: TGTGCCAGCAGTGAAGCGTGGGAGACCCAGTACTTC. Protein: CASSEAWETQYF.

This clonotype was detected ten times or more. The chain carries TRBV18 and TRBJ1-5, with D unclear. V dropped 2 bases and J dropped 7 bases, with 12 bases sitting between them. The CDR3 is 14 amino acids. Germline lookup yields CDR1 KGHSH and CDR2 LQKENI. CDR3 DNA sequence: TGTGCCAGCTCACCAACACTAGGCTCGCAGCCCCAGCATTTT. Translated: CASSPTLGSQPQHF.

Many counts were recorded for this clonotype. This chain uses TRBV12-3 or TRBV12-4 with TRBJ2-6; TRBD2 matches 9 bases. J lost 0 bases, V lost 6 bases, and 6 bases had no gene match. The CDR3 is 17 residues long. The CDR3 DNA follows: TGTGCCAGCAGAAGAGCGGGAGGTGGCTCTGGGGCCAACGTCCTGACTTTC. Its protein is CASRRAGGGSGANVLTF.

This clonotype was seen more than once but under ten times. V and J are TRBV18 and TRBJ1-1; D gene unclear. The CDR3 covers 13 residues. V was trimmed by 2 bases and J by 4 bases, leaving 8 bases between them. CDR1 is KGHSH, CDR2 LQKENI, per germline. CDR3 protein: CASSPGWSTEAFF. The CDR3 DNA is TGTGCCAGCTCACCAGGATGGAGCACTGAAGCTTTCTTT.

Ten or more counts support this clonotype. The chain uses TRBV5-5 and TRBJ2-7, with D possibly matching TRBD2 (7 bases). Per germline, CDR1 SGHKS and CDR2 YYEKEE (reference sequence). The CDR3 covers 17 residues. V lost 4 bases, J lost 1 base, and 21 bases lay in between. This CDR3 is CASSKRDTVTPSYEQYF. The CDR3 region has the DNA TGTGCCAGCAGCAAGCGGGACACCGTCACCCCATCCTACGAGCAGTACTTC.